This is a list of T cell receptor beta chains from one sample in a study of CD8 T cells in Susac syndrome. TCRdb passed the immunoSEQ multiplex PCR reads through MiXCR, listing each CDR3 protein once. Found here are 150,000 to 200,000 distinct CDR3 sequences, about 91% of them singletons; the top ten hold 0.087%. The sample comprised CD4+ T cells from PBMCs. These receptors originate from a human donor with Susac syndrome. The CDR3 runs from the conserved cysteine through the conserved F or W. A D gene is named only where the DNA matches it firmly. A row's size may be missing; if present it is once, few, many or a size class.

TRBJ1-3,-,TRBD1,TRBV5-6,CASSGTGSGNTIYF,TGTGCCAGCAGCGGGACAGGGTCCGGAAACACCATATATTTT
TRBJ1-2,-,-,TRBV24-1,CATYGADGYTF,TGTGCCACCTACGGGGCGGATGGCTACACCTTC
TRBJ2-5,-,-,TRBV20-1,CSARVYRRLAGETQYF,TGCAGTGCTAGAGTTTATCGTCGGCTAGCCGGGGAGACCCAGTACTTC
TRBJ2-5,-,-,TRBV5-1,CATSPGVTFLHNEETQYF,TGCGCCACCAGTCCGGGGGTAACCTTCCTCCACAACGAAGAGACCCAGTACTTC
TRBJ1-2,-,-,TRBV28,CASTEVEGGYGYTF,TGTGCCAGCACCGAGGTGGAGGGCGGCTATGGCTACACCTTC
TRBJ2-3,-,-,TRBV20-1,CSARVIGTDTQYF,TGCAGTGCTAGGGTTATCGGCACAGATACGCAGTATTTT
TRBJ2-3,-,TRBD2,TRBV2,CASSEALGGATDTQYF,TGTGCCAGCAGTGAAGCGCTCGGGGGGGCCACAGATACGCAGTATTTT
TRBJ2-7,few,-,TRBV29-1,CSVGGATYEQYF,TGCAGCGTTGGTGGGGCAACCTACGAGCAGTACTTC
TRBJ1-2,-,TRBD1,TRBV6-1,CASSEGTGPWYGYTF,TGTGCCAGCAGTGAAGGGACAGGGCCATGGTATGGCTACACCTTC
TRBJ1-5,-,-,TRBV3-1,CASSPTGRGNQPQHF,TGTGCCAGCAGTCCTACAGGGAGGGGGAATCAGCCCCAGCATTTT
TRBJ2-3,-,TRBD2,TRBV2,CASTLWLAAPDTQYF,TGTGCCAGCACACTGTGGCTAGCGGCGCCGGATACGCAGTATTTT
TRBJ1-2,once,-,TRBV3-1,CASTPGEVQGRYTF,TGTGCCAGCACCCCTGGCGAAGTCCAGGGGCGCTACACCTTC
TRBJ1-2,-,-,TRBV27,CASSRQESNYGYTF,TGTGCCAGCAGTCGACAGGAGTCGAACTATGGCTACACCTTC
TRBJ1-1,-,-,TRBV18,CASSPLGGNTEAFF,TGTGCCAGCTCACCATTAGGCGGAAACACTGAAGCTTTCTTT
TRBJ1-1,-,-,TRBV5-6,CASSLLRTEAFF,TGTGCCAGCAGCCTCTTAAGGACTGAAGCTTTCTTT
TRBJ1-5,-,-,TRBV7-9,CASSLLGEPQHF,TGTGCCAGCAGCTTACTAGGGGAGCCCCAGCATTTT
TRBJ1-5,-,-,TRBV6-1,CASHPHRFTNQPQHF,TGTGCCAGCCATCCTCACAGGTTCACCAATCAGCCCCAGCATTTT
TRBJ1-2,-,-,TRBV12-3/TRBV12-4,CASSSGRGQGGYTF,TGTGCCAGCAGTTCGGGAAGAGGGCAAGGCGGCTACACCTTC
TRBJ1-2,-,-,TRBV27,CASSTKATRVEGYTF,TGTGCCAGCAGCACAAAAGCGACTAGAGTTGAGGGCTACACCTTC
TRBJ1-2,-,-,TRBV5-1,CASSFDTQSGYTF,TGCGCCAGCAGCTTTGATACACAGAGTGGCTACACCTTC
TRBJ1-6,-,-,TRBV20-1,CSARSSQGFYNSPLHF,TGCAGTGCTAGATCAAGCCAGGGCTTCTATAATTCACCCCTCCACTTT
TRBJ2-1,-,TRBD2,TRBV5-6,CASSPPAGEQFF,TGTGCCAGCAGCCCCCCAGCGGGAGAGCAGTTCTTC
TRBJ1-5,once,-,TRBV4-1,CASSQKRGNSNQPQHF,TGCGCCAGCAGCCAAAAGCGGGGAAATAGCAATCAGCCCCAGCATTTT
TRBJ2-7,-,-,TRBV20-1,CSAALTGTGEQYF,TGCAGTGCTGCCTTGACAGGCACTGGCGAGCAGTACTTC
TRBJ2-7,few,-,TRBV6-5,CASSYWQGNEQYF,TGTGCCAGCAGTTACTGGCAGGGCAACGAGCAGTACTTC
TRBJ2-1,-,TRBD2,TRBV7-3,CASSLSGRGYNEQFF,TGTGCCAGCAGCTTAAGCGGGAGAGGCTACAATGAGCAGTTCTTC
TRBJ1-1,-,TRBD1,TRBV11-2,CASSTWTGSVMNTEAFF,TGTGCCAGCAGCACATGGACAGGGTCTGTTATGAACACTGAAGCTTTCTTT
TRBJ2-7,-,-,TRBV28,CASSSPQRSYEQYF,TGTGCCAGCAGTTCTCCCCAAAGGTCCTACGAGCAGTACTTC
TRBJ2-7,-,-,TRBV2,CASSARVGNPYEQYF,TGTGCCAGCAGTGCCCGCGTGGGCAACCCCTACGAGCAGTACTTC
TRBJ1-2,-,TRBD1,TRBV11-2,CASRDRAYGYIF,TGTGCCAGCAGGGACAGGGCGTATGGCTACATCTTC
TRBJ2-7,-,-,TRBV5-1,CASSLDSLGLATHSYEQYF,TGCGCCAGCAGCTTGGATAGTCTAGGGCTAGCGACACACTCCTACGAGCAGTACTTC
TRBJ2-7,-,TRBD1,TRBV18,CASSPGTAYEQYF,TGTGCCAGCTCACCAGGGACAGCTTACGAGCAGTACTTC
TRBJ2-7,once,-,TRBV20-1,CSAYTRREQYF,TGCAGTGCCTACACTAGAAGGGAGCAGTACTTC
TRBJ2-5,-,-,TRBV15,CATSRAEGGEKETQYF,TGTGCCACCAGCAGAGCCGAGGGCGGGGAAAAAGAGACCCAGTACTTC
TRBJ2-1,-,TRBD1,TRBV5-1,CASSAGQGGLNEQFF,TGCGCCAGCAGCGCGGGACAGGGGGGGCTCAATGAGCAGTTCTTC
TRBJ1-1,-,TRBD1,TRBV9,CASSVVGLGTGGTEAFF,TGTGCCAGCAGCGTAGTAGGTTTGGGGACAGGGGGCACTGAAGCTTTCTTT
TRBJ2-2,once,-,TRBV19,CASRDGGGTGELFF,TGTGCCAGTAGGGATGGAGGGGGCACCGGGGAGCTGTTTTTT
TRBJ2-7,few,TRBD1,TRBV5-1,CASSLAGTGVEQYF,TGCGCCAGCAGCTTGGCCGGGACAGGGGTCGAGCAGTACTTC
TRBJ1-5,-,-,TRBV12-3/TRBV12-4,CASRGGQGHQPQHF,TGTGCCAGCAGAGGAGGGCAGGGTCATCAGCCCCAGCATTTT
TRBJ2-5,-,-,TRBV7-3,CASSLNREKTQYF,TGTGCCAGCAGCTTAAACAGGGAAAAGACCCAGTACTTC
TRBJ1-2,-,TRBD1,TRBV29-1,CSVEKDRAGGYTF,TGCAGCGTCGAAAAAGACAGGGCTGGTGGCTACACCTTC
TRBJ2-7,-,TRBD2,TRBV3-1,CASSPSGSSGALGEQYF,TGTGCCAGCAGCCCATCCGGATCTAGCGGCGCGCTGGGCGAGCAGTACTTC
TRBJ1-2,-,-,TRBV20-1,CSARDQIGYAYGYTF,TGCAGTGCTAGAGATCAAATAGGCTATGCTTATGGCTACACCTTC
TRBJ1-1,-,TRBD1,TRBV11-1,CASSSWTGAGTEAFF,TGTGCCAGCAGCTCGTGGACAGGGGCGGGCACTGAAGCTTTCTTT
TRBJ1-1,few,TRBD1,TRBV29-1,CSGTGGGYTEAFF,TGCAGCGGGACAGGGGGTGGGTACACTGAAGCTTTCTTT
TRBJ2-7,-,TRBD2,TRBV6-5,CASSYTGGTHEQYF,TGTGCCAGCAGTTACACCGGGGGGACCCACGAGCAGTACTTC
TRBJ2-1,-,TRBD1,TRBV5-1,CASSLVDRDYNEQFF,TGCGCCAGCAGCTTGGTGGACAGGGATTACAATGAGCAGTTCTTC
TRBJ2-7,few,-,TRBV3-1,CASSHYSTEQYF,TGTGCCAGCAGCCACTACTCTACCGAGCAGTACTTC
TRBJ2-7,-,TRBD2,TRBV20-1,CSAPLAGVYEQYF,TGCAGTGCGCCACTAGCGGGAGTTTACGAGCAGTACTTC